This T cell receptor beta chain was captured in a study of blood T cell repertoires in COVID-19 (dated by TCRdb to 2019 to 2021). The study in broad terms: Samples from collaborators originated in the United States, Italy and Spain and spanned both the acute and convalescent phases of COVID-19. Deeply sampled blood TCRbeta repertoires from subjects exposed to, actively infected with, or recovered from COVID-19 were included in the dataset. Samples came from the ongoing ImmuneRACE study (first 160 participants) plus 1,254 subjects from 6 global collaborators. The prospective study material was composed of cDNA or gDNA derived from T cells, B-cell-depleted T cells, or PBMCs. Where available, HLA class I and class II types were taken from metadata supplied by the sample provider and were not determined by assay-based typing. The repertoires were released in a freely available public database meant as a resource for research on the immune response to SARS-CoV-2. The sample metadata nearly always contained a de-identified subject ID, COVID-19 status, age in years and sex.

This clone was recorded a few times. No cognate antigen has been identified for it. Base qualities are missing; no much larger clone stands one base away. Each collaborating institution followed its own protocols to collect whole blood in K2EDTA tubes. For TCRbeta analysis, collaborators shipped samples as frozen whole blood, isolated PBMCs, or DNA extracted from either of those sample types. The CDR3 goes from the cysteine to the phenylalanine over 16 residues. The read is trimmed to its CDR3 DNA, 48 bases read in frame from base 1. Sequences MNHEY (CDR1) and SVGEGT (CDR2) are obtained from the germline V gene. V loses 0 bases at its end and J loses 7 bases; junction bases beyond the gene matches: 9. Beyond this particular receptor, the publication reports: How much clinical and demographic metadata was included differed by source and by participant, and the metadata was provided uncurated.

The immunoSEQ Assay, a bias-controlled multiplex PCR, was used to amplify TCRbeta CDR3 regions from genomic DNA. The authors' analysis ran thus. Within the assay, amplification of reference gene primers was used to estimate how many nucleated cells each sample contained. To quantify the absolute abundance of each unique TCRbeta CDR3 rearrangement, sequence reads were collapsed and filtered. Productive Simpson clonality was computed per sample as the square root of Simpson's diversity index over productive rearrangements. Entries here come from immuneACCESS through TCRdb and include only in-frame sequences with V and J called. Some clones fail to appear in such tables; in the studies checked, an unresolved V gene covers under half of the shortfall, and the cause of the remainder is unknown. From that table come the V and J calls and clone size; the DNA was used to work out D and trimming. The sample table shows approximately 100,000 clones, and roughly 82% are seen once. The top ten constitute roughly 25% of the sample.

The sequence links TRBV6-2 or TRBV6-3 to TRBJ2-7; TRBD1 agrees with 10 junctional bases. The receptor was isolated from a human donor in a cohort sampled during active COVID-19. The source material was peripheral blood. The DNA sequence follows: TGTGCCAGCAGTTACTCACCGGGACAGGGGATCGTTGAGCAGTACTTC. It codes for CASSYSPGQGIVEQYF.